This T cell receptor gamma chain comes out of a study of gamma delta lymphoproliferative disorders and STAT genes (dated by TCRdb to about 2018). For the wider study: The LymphoTrack Dx TCRG Assay was used to build gamma-chain libraries from a minimum of 50 ng of genomic DNA. Two gamma-chain samples and all delta-chain samples were sequenced twice to confirm results. The study profiled TCR gamma and delta CDR3 repertoires by deep sequencing in Tgammadelta lymphoproliferative disease patients and healthy controls, within a larger immunophenotypic and STAT-mutation study. Since no corresponding Invivoscribe delta assay was available, delta-chain libraries were prepared following the standard operating procedure of the EuroClonality-NGS working group. The research as a whole found: When whole repertoires were clustered, gamma repertoires from patients formed a group apart from those of healthy controls, but delta repertoires showed no separation between the groups. Control T cells were likely spread across varied maturation stages, whereas leukemic cells were skewed toward terminal effectors, which potentially limits comparisons between patients and controls. Almost every major gamma and delta clonotype found in patients was public, meaning shared with at least one healthy donor, with just a couple of gamma clonotypes being private to disease. The authors noted that NGS specificity may be reduced at low frequencies, so the public or private nature of leukemic clones needs confirmation.

The germline V end is reduced by 0 bases and the J end by 8 bases; junction bases left unmatched: 0. The germline V gene gives CDR1 as VENAVY and CDR2 as YDSYNSRV. Including the terminal cysteine and phenylalanine, the CDR3 comprises 12 residues. Just CDR3 DNA is preserved here, 36 bases in frame from base 1. This clone is regarded as medium-sized (0.01 to 0.1%). Its antigen remains undetermined. No base quality values were provided; no much bigger clone lies one nucleotide off. Genomic DNA from peripheral blood mononuclear cells isolated from patients and controls was used for TCR sequencing. The control group, matched to the patients for age and sex, consisted of 23 healthy adult blood donors (12 males and approximately 11 females) with a median age of 64 years. Both library methods used multiplex PCR with primers targeting conserved V and J regions of the TCR genes. After purification and pooling, the amplicons were sequenced on an Illumina MiSeq platform. Per the original workflow: MiXCR performed V(D)J alignment, clonotype assembly and translation, and VDJtools was used for functionality assessment and CDR3 repertoire analyses. CDR3 followed the IMGT definition, and analyses included only productive sequences that used functional genes, leaving out ORF genes and pseudogenes. Identical amino acid CDR3s of major clonotypes (frequency >=5%) were searched for across all patients and controls using a custom Python script. A one-sided non-parametric Wilcoxon test was used to compare clonotype frequencies in patients versus controls. For TCRdb, the public reads were processed anew by CATT, and duplicate DNA sequences were folded into one row. TCRdb's processing, not the authors', yielded these V and J calls. Within this sample are some 2,200 gamma-chain clones, with approximately 12% of them counted one time only. Jointly, the top ten make up more than 15% of the sample.

The chain couples TRGV8 to TRGJP2. TCRdb lists no J gene, so it was determined here by aligning the DNA to germline. Sample: blood. The source is a human donor in good health. Here the CDR3 is given as CATWDRDWIKTF. The DNA reads as follows: TGTGCCACCTGGGATAGGGATTGGATCAAGACGTTT.